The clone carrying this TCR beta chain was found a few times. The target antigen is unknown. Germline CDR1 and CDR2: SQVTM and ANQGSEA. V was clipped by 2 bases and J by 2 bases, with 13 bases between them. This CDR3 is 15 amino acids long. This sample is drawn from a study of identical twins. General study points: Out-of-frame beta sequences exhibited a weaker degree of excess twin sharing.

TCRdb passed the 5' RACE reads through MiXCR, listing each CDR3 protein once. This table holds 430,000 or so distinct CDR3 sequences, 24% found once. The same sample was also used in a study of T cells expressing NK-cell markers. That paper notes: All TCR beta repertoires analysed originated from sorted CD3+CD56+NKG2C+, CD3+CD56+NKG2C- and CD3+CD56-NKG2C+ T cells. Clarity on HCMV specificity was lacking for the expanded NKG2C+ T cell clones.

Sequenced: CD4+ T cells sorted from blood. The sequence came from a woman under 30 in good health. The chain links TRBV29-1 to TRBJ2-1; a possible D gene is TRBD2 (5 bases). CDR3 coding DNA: TGCAGCGTTGAAAGCGGTGGGAGCACCTACAATGAGCAGTTCTTC. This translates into CSVESGGSTYNEQFF.